This T cell receptor (beta chain) emerged from a study of shared clonotypes between healthy human individuals. Study in general: Each donor's CD4 naive and CD4 memory cells filled three plates apiece, CD8 naive two, and CD8 memory one. Study observations and caveats: About 5% was the fraction of naive CD4 clonotypes found shared across four donors.

The germline CDR1 and CDR2 sequences are SGDLS and YYNGEE. With V trimmed by 4 bases and J by 5 bases, 0 bases remained unmatched. The CDR3 runs 11 residues. Comments on this clone: Its antigen is unidentified.

Every donor, a Caucasian adult, lived in Nashville, Tennessee. The table came from immunoSEQ multiplex PCR; TCRdb's copy has only in-frame clones and leaves some out. The repertoire includes fewer than 1.4 million clones, about 80% of them detected once, and 0.55% to 0.7% sits in the top ten. This receptor was identified in a man in his late teens or twenties in good health. Some clones in this sample may be carry-over from other donors' samples. The sequencing input was memory CD4+ T cells from PBMCs. Sample subset: CD45RA-negative fraction. The chain combines TRBV9 with TRBJ2-7, with 7 positions matching TRBD2. CDR3 nucleotide sequence: TGTGCCAGCAGCCGGGGGGACGAGCAGTACTTC. Its protein product is CASSRGDEQYF.